Following are 16 T cell receptor beta chains from one sample sequenced in a study of blood T cells in healthy people across ages. Through a sample-barcoded 5' primer and a J-beta primer mix, a second PCR was run for roughly 6 to 11 cycles. TCRdb re-derived calls from the 5' RACE reads in MiXCR, one entry per CDR3 protein. The data show 550,000 to 750,000 distinct CDR3 sequences, around 21% seen once. Material: blood. The receptors were sampled from a man between 65 and 85 years old in good health.

This clonotype came up a few times. The chain recombines TRBV12-3 or TRBV12-4 with TRBJ2-7, with D possibly being TRBD1 (5 bases). Matching the DNA end better, TRBJ2-1 makes the J call doubtful. This CDR3 is 15 amino acids long. The CDR3 reads CASSLVAQASNEQFF. Here the CDR3 DNA reads TGTGCCAGCAGTTTAGTTGCACAGGCCAGCAATGAGCAGTTCTTC.

This clonotype was picked up a small number of times. V and J are TRBV5-1 and TRBJ1-6; 8 nucleotides agree with TRBD1. Germline CDR1 reads SGHRS; CDR2 reads YFSETQ. Losses at the gene ends were 0 bases for V and 10 bases for J; bases not matched to a gene: 6. CDR3 length: 15 residues. The CDR3 region has the DNA TGCGCCAGCAGCTTGGTCCAGGGGGCGAGATCACCCCTCCACTTT. Amino acids: CASSLVQGARSPLHF.

The V call is TRBV20-1, the J call TRBJ2-5; no reliable D call. This CDR3 comprises 12 residues. Germline V lookup: CDR1 DFQATT, CDR2 SNEGSKA (reference sequence). Trimming pared 1 base from V and 5 bases from J, leaving 8 bases between. DNA of the CDR3: TGCAGTGCTAGAGCTGGGTATGAGACCCAGTACTTC. The encoded protein is CSARAGYETQYF.

V is TRBV20-1 and J is TRBJ2-1, with 10 nucleotides matching TRBD2. This CDR3 is built from 13 residues. V shed 3 bases and J 9 bases; nucleotides not matched to a gene: 5. Germline V CDR1 and CDR2: DFQATT, SNEGSKA (reference sequence). CDR3 in amino acids: CSARSGRDGEQFF. CDR3 nucleotide sequence: TGCAGTGCTAGGAGCGGGAGGGACGGTGAGCAGTTCTTC.

The sample holds a few counts of this clonotype. V is TRBV29-1 and J is TRBJ2-1, with D perhaps matching TRBD2 (5 bases). Germline CDR1 SQVTM, CDR2 ANQGSEA. V was trimmed by 4 bases and J by 0 bases, leaving 7 bases between them. The CDR3 runs to 13 residues. DNA of the CDR3: TGCAGCGTTGTTGGGAGCTCCTACAATGAGCAGTTCTTC. This translates into CSVVGSSYNEQFF.

The sample holds a few counts of this clonotype. The chain is built from TRBV6-2 or TRBV6-3 and TRBJ2-2; D not certain. This CDR3 is 14 amino acids long. V shed 6 bases and J shed 1 base, with 9 bases lying between them. The germline gives CDR1 MNHEY, CDR2 SVGEGT. The CDR3: CASSSDQNTGELFF. CDR3 in DNA: TGTGCCAGCAGCTCAGATCAGAACACCGGGGAGCTGTTTTTT.

The chain has TRBV25-1 and TRBJ1-2, with D possibly matching TRBD1 (5 bases). Germline V gene sequence: CDR1 MGHDK, CDR2 SYGVNS. The CDR3 consists of 17 residues. Trimming left V 3 bases short and J 4 bases short, with 21 bases between. The CDR3 region is CASSDLGGRNLRYGYTF. The DNA for the CDR3 is TGTGCCAGCAGTGACCTTGGGGGAAGGAATTTGCGCTATGGCTACACCTTC.

The chain employs TRBV12-3 or TRBV12-4 and TRBJ2-5; the D call may be TRBD1 or TRBD2 (5 bases each). The J call could be wrong; TRBJ2-7 is a better fit for the DNA end. The length of the CDR3 is 13 residues. The chain's CDR3 is CASREQGRDEQYF. In nucleotides, the CDR3 is TGTGCCAGCAGGGAGCAGGGACGGGACGAGCAGTACTTC.

The chain carries TRBV6-1 and TRBJ2-5; D may match TRBD1 or TRBD2 (5 bases each). Per the germline V gene, CDR1 is MNHNS and CDR2 is SASEGT. The CDR3 runs 15 residues. Trimming took 4 bases from V and 2 from J, leaving 14 bases between them. CDR3 region: CASSGEVGRQETQYF. The CDR3 DNA follows: TGTGCCAGCAGTGGAGAGGTGGGACGGCAAGAGACCCAGTACTTC.

A few counts support this clonotype. The chain is built from TRBV6-5 and TRBJ2-1, with TRBD2 as a possible D gene (5 bases). Per the germline V gene, CDR1 is MNHEY and CDR2 is SVGAGI. The CDR3 is made up of 15 amino acids. Trimming shortened V by 5 bases and J by 0 bases, and 11 bases separated the two germline ends. Here the CDR3 DNA reads TGTGCCAGCAGTACCCCGGCGGGCTCCTACAATGAGCAGTTCTTC. It yields the protein CASSTPAGSYNEQFF.

On this clonotype: This could be a read error, since a much larger clone is one nucleotide away. The J gene is TRBJ2-5, the V gene TRBV7-2; TRBD1 aligns across 7 bases. This CDR3 comprises 14 residues. Germline V gives CDR1 SGHTA, CDR2 FQGNSA. The CDR3 bases are TGTGCCAGCAGCTTTTGGCAGGGGGAAGAGACCCGGTACTTC. Protein product: CASSFWQGEETRYF.

The chain couples TRBV25-1 to TRBJ2-5; a weak D match, TRBD1 (6 bases). CDR3 length equals 14 residues. CDR1 is MGHDK and CDR2 is SYGVNS in the germline V gene. V was cut by 0 bases and J by 4 bases, with 9 bases left in between. The CDR3 reads CASSEYGRGETQYF. DNA of the CDR3: TGTGCCAGCAGTGAATACGGCAGGGGAGAGACCCAGTACTTC. Variable domain in full (rest from reference TRBV25-1 and TRBJ2-5): EADIYQTPRYLVIGTGKKITLECSQTMGHDKMYWYQQDPGMELHLIHYSYGVNSTEKGDLSSESTVSRIRTEHFPLTLESARPSHTSQYLCASSEYGRGETQYFGPGTRLLVL.

This clonotype was detected a few times. The chain uses TRBV4-3 and TRBJ2-1; D is ambiguous. With 0 bases removed from V and 5 bases from J, the gap between germline ends came to 5 bases. CDR3 size: 13 residues. CDR1 and CDR2 from the germline V gene are LGHNA and YSLEER. CDR3 sequence (DNA): TGCGCCAGCAGCCAAGAACGAAACAATGAGCAGTTCTTC. It encodes CASSQERNNEQFF.

The chain combines TRBV4-1 with TRBJ2-1; D might be TRBD1 or TRBD2, each matching 5 bases. The CDR3 extends over 15 amino acids. Looked up from germline, CDR1 is MGHRA and CDR2 is YSYEKL. With 1 base removed from V and 4 bases from J, the gap between germline ends came to 11 bases. The CDR3 sequence: CASSQGGDGYNEQFF. CDR3 in DNA: TGCGCCAGCAGCCAAGGAGGGGACGGGTACAATGAGCAGTTCTTC.

The rearrangement links TRBV28 to TRBJ1-4; D is unclear. The germline gives CDR1 MDHEN, CDR2 SYDVKM. The CDR3 has 14 amino acids. V shed 7 bases and J shed 4 bases, with 13 bases lying between them. CDR3: CASMTEGHNEKLFF. Here the CDR3 DNA reads TGTGCCAGCATGACCGAGGGCCATAATGAAAAACTGTTTTTT.

As DNA, the CDR3 is TGTGCCAGCAGCTCCCCCGGGACGGCGCATGGCTACACCTTC. As protein: CASSSPGTAHGYTF. The chain employs TRBV7-9 and TRBJ1-2; a possible D gene is TRBD1 (5 bases). V lost 4 bases to trimming and J lost 6 bases, with 15 bases between them. CDR1 and CDR2 from the germline V gene are SEHNR and FQNEAQ (reference sequence). This CDR3 comprises 14 residues.